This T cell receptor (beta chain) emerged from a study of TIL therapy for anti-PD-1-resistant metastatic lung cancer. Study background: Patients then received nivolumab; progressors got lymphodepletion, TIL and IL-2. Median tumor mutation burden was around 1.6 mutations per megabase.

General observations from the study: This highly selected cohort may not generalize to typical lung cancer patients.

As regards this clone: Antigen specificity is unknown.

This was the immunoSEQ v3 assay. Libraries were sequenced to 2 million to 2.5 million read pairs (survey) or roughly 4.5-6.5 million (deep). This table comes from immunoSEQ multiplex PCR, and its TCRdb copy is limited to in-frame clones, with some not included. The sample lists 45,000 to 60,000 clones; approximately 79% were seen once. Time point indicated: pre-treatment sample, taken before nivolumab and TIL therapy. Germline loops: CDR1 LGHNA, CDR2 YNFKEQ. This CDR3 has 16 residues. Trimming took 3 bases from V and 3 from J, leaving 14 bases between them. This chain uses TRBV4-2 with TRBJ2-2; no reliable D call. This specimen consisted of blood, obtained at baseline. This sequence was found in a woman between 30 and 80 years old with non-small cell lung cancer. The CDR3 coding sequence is TGTGCCAGCAGCCACCCAATGTGGAACGACACCGGGGAGCTGTTTTTT. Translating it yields CASSHPMWNDTGELFF.